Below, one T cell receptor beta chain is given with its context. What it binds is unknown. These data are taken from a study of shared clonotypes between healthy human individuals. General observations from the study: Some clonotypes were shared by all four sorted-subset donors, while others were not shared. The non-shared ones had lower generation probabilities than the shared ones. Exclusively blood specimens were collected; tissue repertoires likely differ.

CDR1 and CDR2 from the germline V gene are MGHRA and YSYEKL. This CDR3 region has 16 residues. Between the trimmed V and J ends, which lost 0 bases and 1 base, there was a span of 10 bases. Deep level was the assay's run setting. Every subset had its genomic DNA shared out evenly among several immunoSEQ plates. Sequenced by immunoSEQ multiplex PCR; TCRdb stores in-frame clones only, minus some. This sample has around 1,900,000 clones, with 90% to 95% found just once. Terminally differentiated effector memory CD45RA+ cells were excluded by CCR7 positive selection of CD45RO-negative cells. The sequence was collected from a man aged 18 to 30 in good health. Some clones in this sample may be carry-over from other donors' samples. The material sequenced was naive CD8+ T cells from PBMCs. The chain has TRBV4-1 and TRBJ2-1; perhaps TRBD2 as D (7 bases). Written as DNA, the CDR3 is TGCGCCAGCAGCCAAGAGGGAGGGGGTTCCTACAATGAGCAGTTCTTC. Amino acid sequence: CASSQEGGGSYNEQFF.